This is a list of T cell receptor beta chains from one sample in a study of shared clonotypes between healthy human individuals. Clones were read by immunoSEQ multiplex PCR, and TCRdb kept only the in-frame ones, dropping some. Seen here are roughly 410,000 clones, about 96% observed once, and the top ten hold around 0.3%. The sequenced sample consisted of memory CD8+ T cells sorted from blood. The origin of the receptors is a man aged 30 to 45 in good health. Each CDR3 is given without its conserved first and last residue. Fields, in order: V gene, D gene, clone size, CDR3 protein. D genes are given only for firm matches. Clone size is shown for a subset of rows, as once, few, many or a class of expanded clone.

>TRBV11-2|NA|NA
ASSFPLGIEAF
>TRBV7-4|NA|NA
ASSLVRGPDCRGNTIY
>TRBV28|TRBD2|NA
ASKAPRLAGTYEQY
>TRBV9|NA|NA
ASSVGTGNEQF
>TRBV19|TRBD1|NA
ASSRDRFYEQY
>TRBV2|NA|once
ASRTASNQPQH
>TRBV5-1|NA|NA
ASSFRSGVGAYEQY
>TRBV5-1|TRBD2|NA
ASSQGSGRSPGELF
>TRBV28|NA|NA
ASSPQTNYGYT
>TRBV9|NA|NA
ASSSHLSNQPQH
>TRBV2|NA|NA
ASSGTAAYTGELF
>TRBV7-2|NA|NA
ASSLRDTPNYGYT
>TRBV10-3|NA|NA
AISVLETDTQY
>TRBV10-2|TRBD1|NA
ASRTGYGNQPQH
>TRBV27|NA|NA
ASSSIGLSQETQY
>TRBV5-1|TRBD2|NA
ASSLETSGSGTNEQF
>TRBV12-2|NA|NA
ASRIVMTTQSRANVLT
>TRBV6-5|NA|NA
ASSYSGWMNTEAF
>TRBV4-2|TRBD1|NA
ASSQRLTGTGGYEQY
>TRBV6-1|NA|NA
ASSESGPSYEQY
>TRBV19|NA|NA
ASSLGGTDTQY
>TRBV5-1|TRBD1|NA
ASSFGGTDNQPQH
>TRBV28|NA|NA
ASRGPYGYT
>TRBV5-1|NA|NA
ASSLKFQETQY
>TRBV18|NA|NA
ASSPRGGMGETQY
>TRBV2|NA|few
ASRADSYEQY
>TRBV19|TRBD1|NA
ASSRDRNYGYT
>TRBV27|NA|once
ASMSGLGNEQF
>TRBV6-1|TRBD2|NA
ASSETSGRVSSYNEQF
>TRBV6-6|TRBD1|NA
ASRSSTGAHEQY
>TRBV5-6|NA|NA
ASSLAGRTAPEAF
>TRBV15|NA|NA
ATSRDLAGNTIY
>TRBV28|NA|NA
ASSSGRYRVASYEQY
>TRBV29-1|NA|NA
SATVSGELF
>TRBV7-9|NA|NA
ASSRTDGNTIY
>TRBV27|NA|once
ARNSSGQSSYEQY
>TRBV7-7|TRBD1|NA
ASSLDREDTQY
>TRBV7-6|NA|NA
ASSGGTTDTQY
>TRBV28|NA|NA
ASSLPGLASYEQY
>TRBV7-2|NA|NA
ASSLRRTGTPYNEQF
>TRBV5-4|NA|NA
ASSLAGGAGANVLT
>TRBV2|NA|NA
ASSDREIGTQY
>TRBV29-1|TRBD1|once
SAGQGNQPQH
>TRBV18|NA|NA
ASSAQGSAGELF
>TRBV28|NA|NA
ASTGSRAEAF
>TRBV30|TRBD1|NA
AWSVEGAQPQH
>TRBV13|NA|NA
ASSLVGGAPQETQY
>TRBV5-4|NA|NA
ASSFFPYKVSGVAEAF
>TRBV6-1|NA|NA
ASGRGWNEQF
>TRBV7-9|NA|NA
ASSLFLQHGYT
>TRBV2|NA|NA
ASRRRLQETQY
>TRBV7-2|TRBD2|NA
ASSLDVAGGGDTQY
>TRBV6-6|NA|NA
ASSRTSSSYEQY
>TRBV7-3|NA|NA
ASSTDSSGANVLT